This TCR beta chain is from a study of glioma-infiltrating T cells after dendritic cell vaccination. Study background: Patients received three intradermal dendritic cell vaccine injections at biweekly intervals.

The PCR used 60 V beta and 13 J beta primers. Sequenced by immunoSEQ multiplex PCR; TCRdb stores in-frame clones only, minus some. The table shows roughly 60,000 clones, with roughly 83% occurring only once. This clone was detected only a few times. Indicated time point: after dendritic cell vaccination, including at tumor progression/relapse. Germline CDR1 is ENHRY and CDR2 is SYGVKD. The CDR3 consists of 15 residues. Trimming cost V 3 bases and J 0 bases, with 11 bases left between them. The origin of this receptor is a human donor with glioblastoma. This sample comprised blood, obtained after dendritic cell vaccination. The chain employs TRBV10-3 and TRBJ1-2; D unresolved. The CDR3 protein is CAISDGERANYGYTF. The CDR3 region has the DNA TGTGCCATCAGTGATGGGGAGAGAGCTAACTATGGCTACACCTTC.